These 18 T cell receptor beta chains were sequenced from one sample in a study of blood T cell repertoires in COVID-19. Using immunoSEQ multiplex PCR, the repertoire was profiled, and TCRdb retains in-frame clones only, with some absent. The table lists about 270,000 clones, about 89% of them singletons. Material for sequencing was peripheral blood. The receptors derive from a man aged 35-49 years with active or convalescent COVID-19.

The chain couples TRBV13 to TRBJ1-1, with D unresolved. The length of the CDR3 is 15 residues. Germline V gene sequence: CDR1 PRHDT, CDR2 FYEKMQ (reference sequence). With 0 bases removed from V and 5 bases from J, the gap between germline ends came to 13 bases. In DNA, the CDR3 is TGTGCCAGCAGCTTAGGGCTAATCTTACGAACTGAAGCTTTCTTT. It codes for CASSLGLILRTEAFF.

The chain employs TRBV24-1 and TRBJ1-3; a possible D gene is TRBD1 (5 bases). V lost 3 bases and J lost 0, with 8 bases in between. There are 15 residues in the CDR3. CDR1 and CDR2 from the germline V gene are KGHDR and SFDVKD. The CDR3 DNA reads TGTGCCACCAGTGATCTACAGGACTCTGGAAACACCATATATTTT. It codes for CATSDLQDSGNTIYF.

This chain connects TRBV4-1 to TRBJ2-7; 9 bases are a match to TRBD1. The CDR3 has 17 amino acids. V lost 4 bases to trimming and J lost 7 bases; unmatched junction nucleotides: 17. Germline CDR1 is MGHRA and CDR2 is YSYEKL. The CDR3 DNA reads as TGCGCCAGCAGCCGCGGAGTAGGGGACAGGGTCTTTGAGGAGCAGTACTTC. Its protein is CASSRGVGDRVFEEQYF.

This rearrangement joins TRBV29-1 to TRBJ1-2; no clear D. The ends were cut back, 1 base at V and 2 bases at J, with 8 bases in the middle. CDR1 SQVTM and CDR2 ANQGSEA come from the germline V gene. CDR3 length equals 13 residues. CDR3 sequence reads: CSVEVPRNYGYTF. The CDR3 coding sequence is TGCAGCGTTGAAGTCCCTCGGAACTATGGCTACACCTTC.

This rearrangement joins TRBV7-3 to TRBJ2-1; 10 positions agree with TRBD2. Germline V gene data show CDR1 as SGHTA and CDR2 as FQGTGA. This CDR3 is built from 16 residues. Losses at the gene ends were 5 bases for V and 6 bases for J; bases not matched to a gene: 10. CDR3 nucleotides: TGTGCCAGCAGCCCTCAGGGGACTAGCGCCTCCAATGAGCAGTTCTTC. Amino acid sequence: CASSPQGTSASNEQFF.

This chain connects TRBV5-4 to TRBJ2-7, with TRBD2 identical over 9 bases. The CDR3 contains 15 residues. The V segment lost 0 bases and the J segment 2 bases; nucleotides outside the gene matches: 3. The germline CDR1 and CDR2 sequences are SGHNT and YYREEE (reference sequence). The CDR3 loop reads CASSLGREGAYEQYF. The CDR3, as DNA: TGTGCCAGCAGCTTGGGGCGGGAGGGGGCCTACGAGCAGTACTTC.

This clone was counted many times. The V call is TRBV7-9, the J call TRBJ2-7; 7 nucleotides line up with TRBD1. This CDR3 region has 14 residues. The trim removed 1 base at V and 3 bases at J, leaving 3 bases unmatched. Germline V gene lookup returns CDR1 SEHNR and CDR2 FQNEAQ (reference sequence). The CDR3 sequence: CASSLEGQRYEQYF. The CDR3 DNA sequence: TGTGCCAGCAGCTTAGAGGGACAGCGCTACGAGCAGTACTTC. Filled out from reference TRBV7-9 and TRBJ2-7, the complete variable domain reads DTGVSQNPRHKITKRGQNVTFRCDPISEHNRLYWYRQTLGQGPEFLTYFQNEAQLEKSRLLSDRFSAERPKGSFSTLEIQRTEQGDSAMYLCASSLEGQRYEQYFGPGTRLTVT.

The chain is built from TRBV28 and TRBJ2-7, with 8 bases that match TRBD2. Germline CDR1 and CDR2: MDHEN and SYDVKM. The CDR3 consists of 16 residues. V dropped 2 bases and J dropped 4; count of bases not matched to a gene: 10. CDR3 in DNA: TGTGCCAGCAGTTTAGGGGGTGGGACTAGGGTGTACGAGCAGTACTTC. This encodes CASSLGGGTRVYEQYF.

The V call is TRBV6-5, the J call TRBJ2-7, with 10 positions matching TRBD2. CDR1 and CDR2 (germline): MNHEY, SVGAGI. The CDR3 consists of 16 residues. The V and J ends lost 0 bases and 0 bases, in that order; junction bases with no gene match: 2. CDR3 sequence reads: CASSYSVAGGSYEQYF. In DNA, the CDR3 is TGTGCCAGCAGTTACTCGGTAGCGGGGGGCTCCTACGAGCAGTACTTC.

This clone came up once. The rearrangement uses TRBV4-1 and TRBJ1-4, with D unclear. Per germline, CDR1 MGHRA and CDR2 YSYEKL. CDR3 size: 16 residues. Trimming removed 3 bases from V and 2 bases from J, with 13 bases in between. DNA for the CDR3: TGCGCCAGCAGCCACACGGGGATTGGGACTAATGAAAAACTGTTTTTT. Translation gives CASSHTGIGTNEKLFF.

The chain has TRBV15 and TRBJ2-5; 8 positions agree with TRBD2. In germline, CDR1 is LNHNV, CDR2 YYDKDF (reference sequence). This CDR3 is 16 amino acids long. J was trimmed by 5 bases and V by 4 bases; bases with no gene match: 12. The CDR3 DNA follows: TGTGCCACCAGCAAGGCTAGCGGGCGATATGGGGAGACCCAGTACTTC. This codes for CATSKASGRYGETQYF. Combining the CDR3 with reference TRBV15 and TRBJ2-5 gives the whole variable domain DAMVIQNPRYQVTQFGKPVTLSCSQTLNHNVMYWYQQKSSQAPKLLFHYYDKDFNNEADTPDNFQSRRPNTSFCFLDIRSPGLGDTAMYLCATSKASGRYGETQYFGPGTRLLVL.

As regards this clone: One junction end disagrees with the germline gene, perhaps due to a read error. The chain joins TRBV19 to TRBJ1-5; possibly TRBD1 for D (5 bases). The germline V gene has CDR1 LNHDA and CDR2 SQIVND (reference sequence). The CDR3 extends over 11 amino acids. The CDR3 coding sequence is TGTGCCAGTAGTATTGGGGCGCCGTTAGTTTTT. The encoded protein is CASSIGAPLVF.

This clone has just a few counts. The chain is built from TRBV19 and TRBJ1-2; 7 nucleotides line up with TRBD1. V was clipped by 8 bases and J by 7 bases; unmatched bases: 19. CDR3 length equals 16 residues. Germline CDR1 is LNHDA and CDR2 is SQIVND (reference sequence). The CDR3 spells CASVQYGTALSLGYTF. DNA of the CDR3: TGTGCCAGTGTTCAATACGGGACAGCTCTCTCTCTTGGCTACACCTTC.

This rearrangement joins TRBV6-5 to TRBJ2-7; D ambiguous. The CDR3 consists of 15 residues. Germline V gene data show CDR1 as MNHEY and CDR2 as SVGAGI. Trimming took 0 bases from V and 4 from J, leaving 13 bases between them. The CDR3 loop reads CASSYSGRWAYEQYF. The CDR3 nucleotides are TGTGCCAGCAGTTACTCGGGCAGGTGGGCGTACGAGCAGTACTTC.

The V gene is TRBV6-5, the J gene TRBJ2-7; the match to TRBD2 covers 12 bases. CDR3 length equals 15 residues. V gave up 6 bases and J gave up 7 bases; unmatched junction bases: 10. The germline V gene encodes CDR1 MNHEY and CDR2 SVGAGI. CDR3 nucleotide sequence: TGTGCCAGCAGCCCACCTAGCGGGGGGGCCAGGGAGCAGTACTTC. Translated: CASSPPSGGAREQYF.

CDR3 protein: CASSLGHKSPLHF. CDR3 DNA: TGTGCCAGCAGTTTGGGACACAAGTCCCCCCTCCACTTT. The J gene is TRBJ1-6, the V gene TRBV12-3 or TRBV12-4, with TRBD1 as a possible D gene (6 bases). This CDR3 is built from 13 residues. Deletions cut 3 bases from V and 13 bases from J, with 13 bases between.

This clone has just one count. The gene calls are TRBV6-5 and TRBJ2-1, with 10 bases identical to TRBD2. J was trimmed by 6 bases and V by 5 bases; bases with no gene match: 7. Germline assignment: CDR1 MNHEY and CDR2 SVGAGI. The length of the CDR3 is 15 residues. The CDR3 loop reads CASSIASGSLNEQFF. In DNA form, the CDR3 reads TGTGCCAGCAGTATAGCTAGCGGGAGTCTCAATGAGCAGTTCTTC.

The V call is TRBV29-1, the J call TRBJ2-3; D possibly corresponds to TRBD2 (7 bases). The V end lost 3 bases, the J end lost 2 bases, and 15 bases lay between the germline ends. Looked up from germline, CDR1 is SQVTM and CDR2 is ANQGSEA. The CDR3 is 15 amino acids. The CDR3, as DNA: TGCAGCGTTGACGAGACGGGGGGCAACACAGATACGCAGTATTTT. Encoded protein: CSVDETGGNTDTQYF.